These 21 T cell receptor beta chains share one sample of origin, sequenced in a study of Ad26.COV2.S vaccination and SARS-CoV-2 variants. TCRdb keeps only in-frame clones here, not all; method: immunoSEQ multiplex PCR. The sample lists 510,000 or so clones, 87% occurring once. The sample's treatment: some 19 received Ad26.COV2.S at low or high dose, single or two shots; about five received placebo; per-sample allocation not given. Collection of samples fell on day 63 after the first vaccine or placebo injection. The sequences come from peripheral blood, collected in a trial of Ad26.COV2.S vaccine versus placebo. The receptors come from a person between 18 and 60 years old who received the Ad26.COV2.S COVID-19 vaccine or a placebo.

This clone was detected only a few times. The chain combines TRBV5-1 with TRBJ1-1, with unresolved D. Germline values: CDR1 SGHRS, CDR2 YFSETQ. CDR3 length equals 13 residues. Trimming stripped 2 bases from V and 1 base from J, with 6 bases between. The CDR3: CASSFSENTEAFF. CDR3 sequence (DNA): TGCGCCAGCAGCTTTTCAGAGAACACTGAAGCTTTCTTT.

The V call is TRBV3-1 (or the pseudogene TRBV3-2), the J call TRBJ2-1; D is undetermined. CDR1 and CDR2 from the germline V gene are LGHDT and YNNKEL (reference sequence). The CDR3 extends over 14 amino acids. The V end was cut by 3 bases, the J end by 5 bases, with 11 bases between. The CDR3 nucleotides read TGTGCCAGCAGCCACTGGCTCAAAAACAATGAGCAGTTCTTC. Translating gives CASSHWLKNNEQFF.

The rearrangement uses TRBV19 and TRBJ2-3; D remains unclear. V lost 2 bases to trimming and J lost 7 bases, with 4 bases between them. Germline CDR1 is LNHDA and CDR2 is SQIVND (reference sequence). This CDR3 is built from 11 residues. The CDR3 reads CASSIQYTQYF. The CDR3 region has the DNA TGTGCCAGTAGTATACAGTATACGCAGTATTTT.

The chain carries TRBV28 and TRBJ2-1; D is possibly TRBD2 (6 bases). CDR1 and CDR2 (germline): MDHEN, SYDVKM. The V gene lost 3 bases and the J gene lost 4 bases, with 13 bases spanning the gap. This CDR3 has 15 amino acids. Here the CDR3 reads CASSFSSVRYNEQFF. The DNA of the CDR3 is TGTGCCAGCAGTTTCTCTAGCGTTAGGTACAATGAGCAGTTCTTC. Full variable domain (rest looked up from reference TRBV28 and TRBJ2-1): DVKVTQSSRYLVKRTGEKVFLECVQDMDHENMFWYRQDPGLGLRLIYFSYDVKMKEKGDIPEGYSVSREKKERFSLILESASTNQTSMYLCASSFSSVRYNEQFFGPGTRLTVL.

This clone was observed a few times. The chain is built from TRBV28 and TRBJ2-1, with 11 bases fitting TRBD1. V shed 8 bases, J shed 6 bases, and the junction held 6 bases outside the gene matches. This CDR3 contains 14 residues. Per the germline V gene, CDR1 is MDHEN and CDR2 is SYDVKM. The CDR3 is CASGQGQGANEQFF. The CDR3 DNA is TGTGCCAGCGGGCAAGGACAGGGGGCCAATGAGCAGTTCTTC.

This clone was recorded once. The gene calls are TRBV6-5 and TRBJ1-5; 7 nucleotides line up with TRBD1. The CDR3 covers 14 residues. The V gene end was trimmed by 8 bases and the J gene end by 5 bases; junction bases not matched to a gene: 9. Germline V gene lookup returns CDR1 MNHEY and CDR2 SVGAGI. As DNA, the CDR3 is TGTGCCAGCGGGTTAGGGGGCTCGTATCAGCCCCAGCATTTT. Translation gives CASGLGGSYQPQHF.

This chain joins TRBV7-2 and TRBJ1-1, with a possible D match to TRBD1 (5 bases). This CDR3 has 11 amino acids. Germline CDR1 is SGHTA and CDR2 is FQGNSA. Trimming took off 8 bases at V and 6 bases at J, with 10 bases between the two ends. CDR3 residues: CASRIGAEAFF. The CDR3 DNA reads TGTGCCAGCCGAATAGGGGCTGAAGCTTTCTTT.

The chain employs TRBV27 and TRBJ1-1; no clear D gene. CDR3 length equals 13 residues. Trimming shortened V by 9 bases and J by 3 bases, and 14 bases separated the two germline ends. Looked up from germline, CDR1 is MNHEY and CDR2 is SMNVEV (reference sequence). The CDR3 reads CASRAAFDTEAFF. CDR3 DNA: TGTGCCAGTCGGGCCGCTTTTGACACTGAAGCTTTCTTT.

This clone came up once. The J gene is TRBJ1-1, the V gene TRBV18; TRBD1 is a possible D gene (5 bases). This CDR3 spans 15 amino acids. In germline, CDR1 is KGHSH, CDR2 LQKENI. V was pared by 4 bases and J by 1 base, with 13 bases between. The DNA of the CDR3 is TGTGCCAGCTCACAGGCGGCAGGGCGGAACACTGAAGCTTTCTTT. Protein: CASSQAAGRNTEAFF.

The CDR3: CACLQGAMNTEAFF. CDR3 nucleotides: TGTGCCTGCTTACAGGGGGCTATGAACACTGAAGCTTTCTTT. This chain uses TRBV30 with TRBJ1-1; 9 positions agree with TRBD1. The CDR3 totals 14 residues. Germline CDR1 GTSNPN, CDR2 SVGIG (reference sequence). With V trimmed by 6 bases and J by 0 bases, 5 bases remained unmatched. The whole variable domain, filled in from reference TRBV30 and TRBJ1-1, reads SQTIHQWPATLVQPVGSPLSLECTVEGTSNPNLYWYRQAAGRGLQLLFYSVGIGQISSEVPQNLSASRPQDRQFILSSKKLLLSDSGFYLCACLQGAMNTEAFFGQGTRLTVV.

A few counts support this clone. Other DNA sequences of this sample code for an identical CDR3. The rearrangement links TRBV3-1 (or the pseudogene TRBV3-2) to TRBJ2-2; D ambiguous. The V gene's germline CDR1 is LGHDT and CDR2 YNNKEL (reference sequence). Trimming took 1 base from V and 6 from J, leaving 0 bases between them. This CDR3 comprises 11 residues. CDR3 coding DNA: TGTGCCAGCAGCCAAGCCGGGGAGCTGTTTTTT. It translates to CASSQAGELFF.

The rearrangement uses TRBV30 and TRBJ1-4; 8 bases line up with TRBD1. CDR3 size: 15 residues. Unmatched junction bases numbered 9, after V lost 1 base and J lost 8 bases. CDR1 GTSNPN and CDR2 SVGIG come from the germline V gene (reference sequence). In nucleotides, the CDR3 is TGTGCCTGGAGTGCGCAGACAGGGGTGTCAGAAAAACTGTTTTTT. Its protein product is CAWSAQTGVSEKLFF.

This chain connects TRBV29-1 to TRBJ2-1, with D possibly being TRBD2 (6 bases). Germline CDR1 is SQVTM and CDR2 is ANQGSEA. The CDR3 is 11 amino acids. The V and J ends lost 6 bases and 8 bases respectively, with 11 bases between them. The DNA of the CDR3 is TGCAGCGTGGGGGGAGGACATGAGCAGTTCTTC. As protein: CSVGGGHEQFF.

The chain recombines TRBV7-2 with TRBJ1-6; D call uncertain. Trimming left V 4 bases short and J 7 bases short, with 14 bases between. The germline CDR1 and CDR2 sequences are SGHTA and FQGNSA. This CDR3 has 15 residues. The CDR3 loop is CASSSGAAGNSPLHF. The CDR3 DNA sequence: TGTGCCAGCAGCTCGGGCGCGGCCGGCAATTCACCCCTCCACTTT.

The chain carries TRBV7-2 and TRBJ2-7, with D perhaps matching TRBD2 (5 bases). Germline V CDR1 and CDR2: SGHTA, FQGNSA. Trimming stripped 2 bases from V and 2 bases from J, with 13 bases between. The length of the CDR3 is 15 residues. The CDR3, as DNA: TGTGCCAGCAGCTTATCGCCTAGCCGTACCTACGAGCAGTACTTC. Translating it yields CASSLSPSRTYEQYF.

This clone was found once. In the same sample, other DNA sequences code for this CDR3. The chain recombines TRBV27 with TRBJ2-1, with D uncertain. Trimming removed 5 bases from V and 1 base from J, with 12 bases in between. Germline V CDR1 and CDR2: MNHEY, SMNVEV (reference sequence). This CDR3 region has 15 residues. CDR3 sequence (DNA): TGTGCCAGCAGTCCCCGGGCCTCATCCTACAATGAGCAGTTCTTC. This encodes CASSPRASSYNEQFF.

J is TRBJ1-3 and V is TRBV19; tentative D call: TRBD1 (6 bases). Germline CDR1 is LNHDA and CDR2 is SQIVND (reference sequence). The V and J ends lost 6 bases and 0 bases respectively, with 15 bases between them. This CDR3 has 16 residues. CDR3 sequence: CASSPGQPSSGNTIYF. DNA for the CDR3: TGTGCCAGTAGCCCGGGACAACCCAGCTCTGGAAACACCATATATTTT.

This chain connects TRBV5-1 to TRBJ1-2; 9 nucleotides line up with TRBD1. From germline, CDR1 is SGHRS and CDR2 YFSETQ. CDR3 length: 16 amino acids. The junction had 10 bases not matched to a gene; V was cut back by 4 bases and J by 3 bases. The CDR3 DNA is TGCGCCAGCAGCAGCGGTAACAGGGGGCTCGACTATGGCTACACCTTC. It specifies CASSSGNRGLDYGYTF.

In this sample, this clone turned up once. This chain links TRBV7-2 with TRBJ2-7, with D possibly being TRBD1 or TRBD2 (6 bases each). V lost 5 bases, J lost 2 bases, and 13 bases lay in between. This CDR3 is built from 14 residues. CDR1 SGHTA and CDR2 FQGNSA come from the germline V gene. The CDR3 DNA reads TGTGCCAGCAGCCCCTCGGGGGCAACCTACGAGCAGTACTTC. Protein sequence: CASSPSGATYEQYF.

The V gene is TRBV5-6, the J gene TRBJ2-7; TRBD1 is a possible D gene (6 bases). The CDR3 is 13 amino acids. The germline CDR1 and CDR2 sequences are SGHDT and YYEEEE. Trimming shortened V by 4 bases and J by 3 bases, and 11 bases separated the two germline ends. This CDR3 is CASSGGPVYEQYF. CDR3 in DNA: TGTGCCAGCAGCGGGGGCCCAGTCTACGAGCAGTACTTC.

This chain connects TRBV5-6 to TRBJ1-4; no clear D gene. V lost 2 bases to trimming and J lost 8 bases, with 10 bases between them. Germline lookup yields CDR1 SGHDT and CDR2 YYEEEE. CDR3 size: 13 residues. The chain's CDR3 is CASSFGPGEKLFF. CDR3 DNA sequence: TGTGCCAGCAGCTTTGGACCGGGCGAAAAACTGTTTTTT.